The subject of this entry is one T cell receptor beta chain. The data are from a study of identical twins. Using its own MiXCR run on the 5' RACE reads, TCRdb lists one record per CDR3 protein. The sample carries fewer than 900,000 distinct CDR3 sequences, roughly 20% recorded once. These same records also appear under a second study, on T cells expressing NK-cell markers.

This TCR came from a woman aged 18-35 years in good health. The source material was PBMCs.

This chain's CDR3 is CASSTTGNGNTIYF. The CDR3 DNA is TGTGCCAGCAGTACGACAGGGAACGGAAACACCATATATTTT. The chain combines TRBV28 with TRBJ1-3, with 7 bases lining up with TRBD1. Germline V CDR1 and CDR2: MDHEN, SYDVKM. This CDR3 region has 14 residues. V trimming: 5 bases; J trimming: 4 bases; junction bases outside the gene matches: 5.